One sample yielded the 29 T cell receptor beta chains listed below, sequenced in a study of blood T cell repertoires in COVID-19. The repertoire was sequenced with immunoSEQ multiplex PCR; TCRdb's copy has only in-frame clones and lacks some. The sample consists of just over 60,000 clones, around 80% of them appearing once. The material sequenced was peripheral blood. These receptors all come from a man aged 55 to 70 with acute or convalescent COVID-19.

CDR3 sequence reads: CASSPIRGTGELFF. CDR3 DNA sequence: TGTGCCAGCAGCCCCATTCGGGGCACCGGGGAGCTGTTTTTT. V and J are TRBV3-1 (or the pseudogene TRBV3-2) and TRBJ2-2; D is perhaps TRBD2 (5 bases). Germline loops: CDR1 LGHDT, CDR2 YNNKEL (reference sequence). The CDR3 length is 14 residues. The germline V and J ends were trimmed by 4 bases and 4 bases, with 10 bases remaining between them.

In DNA form, the CDR3 reads TGCGCCAGCAGCTTGGGGACAGGCCGCACAGATACGCAGTATTTT. This encodes CASSLGTGRTDTQYF. The chain couples TRBV5-1 to TRBJ2-3, with 7 positions matching TRBD1. The ends lost 0 bases at V and 1 base at J; junction bases unmatched: 2. The CDR3 is made up of 15 amino acids. In germline, CDR1 is SGHRS, CDR2 YFSETQ.

The CDR3 loop is CASSQDRSSRQPQHF. The CDR3 DNA is TGTGCCAGCAGCCAAGATAGGTCTTCGAGGCAGCCCCAGCATTTT. The chain is built from TRBV3-1 (or the pseudogene TRBV3-2) and TRBJ1-5; D is undetermined. The length of the CDR3 is 15 residues. The V gene's germline CDR1 is LGHDT and CDR2 YNNKEL (reference sequence). The ends were cut back, 0 bases at V and 7 bases at J, with 13 bases in the middle.

Here the CDR3 reads CASRPGLAGGGEQFF. CDR3 coding DNA: TGTGCCAGCAGACCTGGACTAGCGGGAGGGGGTGAGCAGTTCTTC. The J gene is TRBJ2-1, the V gene TRBV7-8; 15 bases agree with TRBD2. Germline CDR1 is SGHVS and CDR2 is FQNEAQ. This CDR3 region has 15 residues. Unmatched junction bases numbered 6, after V lost 6 bases and J lost 9 bases. The complete variable domain, with remaining parts taken from reference TRBV7-8 and TRBJ2-1, reads GAGVSQSPRYKVAKRGQDVALRCDPISGHVSLFWYQQALGQGPEFLTYFQNEAQLDKSGLPSDRFFAERPEGSVSTLKIQRTQQEDSAVYLCASRPGLAGGGEQFFGPGTRLTVL.

This sequence joins TRBV10-2 and TRBJ1-5; D gene uncertain. In germline, CDR1 is WSHSY, CDR2 SAAADI. The CDR3 totals 13 residues. The V and J ends lost 4 bases and 5 bases respectively, with 9 bases between them. The CDR3 DNA is TGCGCCAGCAGTGTGTCCCCGTATCAGCCCCAGCATTTT. Residues: CASSVSPYQPQHF.

The V call is TRBV14, the J call TRBJ1-2; D may be TRBD1 (5 bases). This CDR3 is 13 amino acids long. The V and J ends lost 3 bases and 1 base respectively, with 6 bases between them. Germline CDR1 reads SGHDN; CDR2 reads FVKESK. The CDR3 protein is CASSHGGNYGYTF. The CDR3 nucleotides are TGTGCCAGCAGCCACGGGGGTAACTATGGCTACACCTTC.

The chain's CDR3 is CASSIDSRDRISNTEAFF. For the CDR3, the DNA is TGTGCCAGTAGTATAGATAGTCGGGACAGAATTTCGAACACTGAAGCTTTCTTT. The chain joins TRBV19 to TRBJ1-1; 7 bases align to TRBD1. This CDR3 has 18 amino acids. Per the germline V gene, CDR1 is LNHDA and CDR2 is SQIVND (reference sequence). V lost 0 bases, J lost 1 base, and 11 bases stayed unmatched.

This clone was counted once. V and J are TRBV7-9 and TRBJ1-2; TRBD1 matches at 7 bases. Germline loops: CDR1 SEHNR, CDR2 FQNEAQ (reference sequence). V gave up 9 bases and J gave up 4 bases; unmatched junction bases: 8. The CDR3 extends over 13 amino acids. The CDR3 loop is CASTRGQSYGYTF. CDR3 in DNA: TGTGCCAGTACAAGGGGACAGTCCTATGGCTACACCTTC.

The rearrangement joins TRBV30 to TRBJ2-1; TRBD2 might be the D (6 bases). This CDR3 is 13 amino acids long. Germline CDR1 reads GTSNPN; CDR2 reads SVGIG (reference sequence). Trimming left V 1 base short and J 8 bases short, with 12 bases between. The CDR3 DNA is TGTGCCTGGAGTGCCCGGTGGGGGGATGAGCAGTTCTTC. Protein sequence: CAWSARWGDEQFF.

The chain couples TRBV6-5 to TRBJ2-5, with D possibly being TRBD2 (5 bases). Trimming removed 4 bases at V and 7 bases at J, with 13 bases between. Germline lookup yields CDR1 MNHEY and CDR2 SVGAGI. This CDR3 is built from 13 residues. The CDR3 reads CASSSAAAGTQYF. The CDR3 DNA sequence: TGTGCCAGCAGTTCGGCGGCTGCGGGGACCCAGTACTTC.

V is TRBV6-6 and J is TRBJ1-1, with a possible D match to TRBD1 (6 bases). The CDR3 totals 14 residues. Trimming removed 2 bases from V and 3 bases from J, with 10 bases in between. CDR1 and CDR2 (germline): MNHNY, SVGAGI (reference sequence). CDR3 nucleotides: TGTGCCAGCAGTTACGGGGGCTGGGACACTGAAGCTTTCTTT. Its translation is CASSYGGWDTEAFF.

J is TRBJ1-3 and V is TRBV10-3; a possible D gene is TRBD1 (5 bases). Trimming removed 11 bases from V and 4 bases from J, with 12 bases in between. The length of the CDR3 is 12 residues. Looked up from germline, CDR1 is ENHRY and CDR2 is SYGVKD. For the CDR3, the DNA is TGTGCCGGCGGCCGGGGGGGAAACACCATATATTTT. Translating it yields CAGGRGGNTIYF.

The chain joins TRBV28 to TRBJ1-1; D is undetermined. The CDR3 is 12 residues long. Trimming pared 6 bases from V and 1 base from J, leaving 6 bases between. The germline V gene has CDR1 MDHEN and CDR2 SYDVKM. CDR3 coding DNA: TGTGCCAGCAGAGAGCAGAACACTGAAGCTTTCTTT. Translating gives CASREQNTEAFF.

The chain is built from TRBV27 and TRBJ1-2; 8 bases match TRBD1. The CDR3 runs 13 residues. The trim removed 11 bases at V and 2 bases at J, leaving 7 bases unmatched. Germline CDR1 MNHEY, CDR2 SMNVEV (reference sequence). Here the CDR3 reads CARNDRGNYGYTF. The CDR3 DNA reads as TGTGCCCGCAACGACAGGGGAAACTATGGCTACACCTTC.

The rearrangement uses TRBV29-1 and TRBJ2-1; TRBD2 matches at 10 bases. This CDR3 is built from 13 residues. The germline V gene encodes CDR1 SQVTM and CDR2 ANQGSEA. The trim removed 7 bases at V and 2 bases at J, leaving 2 bases unmatched. The CDR3 region has the DNA TGCAGCGCGCTAGCGGGGGCCTACAATGAGCAGTTCTTC. Translation gives CSALAGAYNEQFF.

This rearrangement joins TRBV10-3 to TRBJ2-3, with D possibly matching TRBD2 (5 bases). V lost 8 bases and J lost 5, with 11 bases in between. This CDR3 is 12 amino acids long. The germline V gene has CDR1 ENHRY and CDR2 SYGVKD. CDR3 nucleotide sequence: TGTGCCATCTCGCGGGTGGGAGATACGCAGTATTTT. Translating gives CAISRVGDTQYF.

Comment on this clone: This likely comes from a read error, as the CDR3 has no conserved phenylalanine or tryptophan at its end. Because the CDR3's place on the DNA is in doubt, the DNA is left out and the CDR3 is given as listed by TCRdb. This chain uses TRBV12-5 with TRBJ2-3; TRBD1 is taken as the D call from the table, unchecked against the DNA. The CDR3 length is 9 residues, termini included. Germline V gene lookup returns CDR1 LGHNT and CDR2 FRNRAP. CDR3 sequence: CASGRRDRG.

This clone has only one observation. The chain recombines TRBV2 with TRBJ2-1; 7 nucleotides align to TRBD1. CDR3 length equals 12 residues. CDR1 is SNHLY and CDR2 is FYNNEI in the germline V gene. V gave up 10 bases and J gave up 7 bases; unmatched junction bases: 7. As DNA, the CDR3 is TGTGCCACCGACAGGGATGTGAATGAGCAGTTCTTC. It translates to CATDRDVNEQFF.

The chain employs TRBV6-6 and TRBJ1-2; 11 positions match TRBD1. The junction had 2 bases not matched to a gene; V was cut back by 5 bases and J by 3 bases. The germline V gene encodes CDR1 MNHNY and CDR2 SVGAGI (reference sequence). The CDR3 is made up of 14 amino acids. The CDR3 loop reads CASSKGQGDYGYTF. The CDR3 DNA follows: TGTGCCAGCAGTAAGGGACAGGGGGACTATGGCTACACCTTC.

The V and J genes are TRBV9 and TRBJ2-6; 9 bases are shared with TRBD1. CDR3 length: 19 residues. Germline V CDR1 and CDR2: SGDLS, YYNGEE. J gave up 1 base and V 5 bases, and 13 bases lay outside the gene matches. The CDR3 DNA sequence: TGTGCCAGCAGTCCCTCGGCCGGGACAGGGAATTCTGGGGCCAACGTCCTGACTTTC. Translation gives CASSPSAGTGNSGANVLTF.

The genes are TRBV6-6 and TRBJ1-6; tentatively, D is TRBD1 (5 bases). The CDR3 has 14 amino acids. Trimming pared 0 bases from V and 10 bases from J, leaving 10 bases between. From germline, CDR1 is MNHNY and CDR2 SVGAGI (reference sequence). The CDR3 nucleotides read TGTGCCAGCAGTTACTCGGAGGGGCGCTCACCCCTCCACTTT. The encoded protein is CASSYSEGRSPLHF.

V is TRBV5-1 and J is TRBJ2-7; D might be TRBD2 (6 bases). V gave up 4 bases and J gave up 1 base, with 12 bases separating them. This CDR3 comprises 14 residues. Per the germline V gene, CDR1 is SGHRS and CDR2 is YFSETQ. The CDR3 is CASSPEGTSYEQYF. CDR3 nucleotides: TGCGCCAGCAGCCCGGAAGGGACTTCCTACGAGCAGTACTTC.

The chain carries TRBV2 and TRBJ1-2; 9 bases align to TRBD1. After removal of 7 bases from V and 6 bases from J, the junction contained 6 bases not matched to a gene. This CDR3 has 13 amino acids. The germline CDR1 and CDR2 sequences are SNHLY and FYNNEI. CDR3 in amino acids: CASNTGGADGYTF. DNA of the CDR3: TGTGCCAGCAATACAGGGGGCGCGGATGGCTACACCTTC.

The V call is TRBV6-5, the J call TRBJ1-2; 7 nucleotides line up with TRBD1. With V trimmed by 0 bases and J by 5 bases, 6 bases remained unmatched. Germline V gives CDR1 MNHEY, CDR2 SVGAGI. The CDR3 totals 15 residues. CDR3 DNA: TGTGCCAGCAGTTACTCGCCCGGGACAGAGTATGGCTACACCTTC. This codes for CASSYSPGTEYGYTF.

On this clone itself: Sequence at one end of the junction differs from germline and may be a read error. The genes are TRBV24-1 and TRBJ2-2; D uncertain. The CDR3 is 16 residues long. Germline-derived CDR1 and CDR2 are KGHDR and SFDVKD. DNA of the CDR3: TGTGCCACCAGCGATTTTGGTCTCAGAAACACCGGGGAGCTGTTTTTT. This sequence encodes CATSDFGLRNTGELFF.

The CDR3 region has the DNA TGTGCCAGCAGTTTTTTGCTAACTGGCACAGATACGCAGTATTTT. This sequence encodes CASSFLLTGTDTQYF. The rearrangement joins TRBV27 to TRBJ2-3; D uncertain. Germline V gives CDR1 MNHEY, CDR2 SMNVEV (reference sequence). The CDR3 is made up of 15 amino acids. Trimming shortened V by 3 bases and J by 1 base, and 11 bases separated the two germline ends.

The chain recombines TRBV21-1 with TRBJ2-3; TRBD1, the table's D call, lacks a check against the DNA. TRBV21-1 is termed a pseudogene. There are 16 residues in the CDR3. Here the CDR3 reads CASSRTRQGITDTQYF. The CDR3 region has the DNA TGTGCCAGCAGCAGAACCCGACAGGGCATCACGGATACGCAGTATTTT.

The J gene is TRBJ1-2, the V gene TRBV2; 8 bases match TRBD1. The V gene's germline CDR1 is SNHLY and CDR2 FYNNEI. With 8 bases clipped from V and 7 bases from J, the junction kept 9 bases outside the gene matches. The CDR3 loop spans 13 amino acids. The CDR3 bases are TGTGCCAGCGCTGGTTCAGGGGGCTTTGGCTACACCTTC. This gives the protein CASAGSGGFGYTF.

This clone has more than one count but fewer than ten. The rearrangement joins TRBV10-3 to TRBJ2-7; the D gene is possibly TRBD1 (5 bases). The V gene's germline CDR1 is ENHRY and CDR2 SYGVKD. This CDR3 contains 12 residues. In nucleotides, the CDR3 is TGTACAGTGGCAGGGAATTTCTACGAGCAGTACTTC. Translated: CTVAGNFYEQYF.